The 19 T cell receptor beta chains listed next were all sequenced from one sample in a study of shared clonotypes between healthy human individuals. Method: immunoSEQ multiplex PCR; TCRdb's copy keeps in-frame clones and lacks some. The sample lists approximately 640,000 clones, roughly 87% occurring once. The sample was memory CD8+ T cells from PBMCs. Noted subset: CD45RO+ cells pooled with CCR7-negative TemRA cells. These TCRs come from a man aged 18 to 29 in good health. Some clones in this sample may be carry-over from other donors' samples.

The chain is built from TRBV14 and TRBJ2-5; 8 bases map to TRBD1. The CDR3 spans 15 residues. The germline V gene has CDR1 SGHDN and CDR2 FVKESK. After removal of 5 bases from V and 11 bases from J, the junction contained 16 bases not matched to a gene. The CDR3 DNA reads TGTGCCAGCAGCTACAGACAGGGGCCTTACAATGAGCAGTACTTC. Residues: CASSYRQGPYNEQYF.

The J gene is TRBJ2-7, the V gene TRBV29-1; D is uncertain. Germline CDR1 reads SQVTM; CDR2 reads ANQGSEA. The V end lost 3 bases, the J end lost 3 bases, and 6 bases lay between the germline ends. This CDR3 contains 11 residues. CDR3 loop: CSVEFGYEQYF. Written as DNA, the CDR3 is TGCAGCGTTGAGTTTGGCTACGAGCAGTACTTC.

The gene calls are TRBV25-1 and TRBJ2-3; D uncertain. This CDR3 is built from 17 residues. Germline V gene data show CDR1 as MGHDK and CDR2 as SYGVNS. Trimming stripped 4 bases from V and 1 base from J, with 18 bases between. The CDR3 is CASSGLRLSEGTDTQYF. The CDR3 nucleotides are TGTGCCAGCAGTGGATTAAGATTGAGCGAGGGCACAGATACGCAGTATTTT.

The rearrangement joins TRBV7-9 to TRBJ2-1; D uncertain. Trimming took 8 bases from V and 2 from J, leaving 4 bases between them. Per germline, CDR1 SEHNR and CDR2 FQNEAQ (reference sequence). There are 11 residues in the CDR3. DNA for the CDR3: TGTGCCAGCCGGCCCTACAATGAGCAGTTCTTC. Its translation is CASRPYNEQFF.

CDR3 coding DNA: TGTGCCAGCAGCCAAGTCGGAGCGATCCGACCCCAAGAGACCCAGTACTTC. It specifies CASSQVGAIRPQETQYF. This chain joins TRBV14 and TRBJ2-5; the D is unclear. This CDR3 region has 17 residues. In germline, CDR1 is SGHDN, CDR2 FVKESK. Trimming cost V 1 base and J 1 base, with 16 bases left between them.

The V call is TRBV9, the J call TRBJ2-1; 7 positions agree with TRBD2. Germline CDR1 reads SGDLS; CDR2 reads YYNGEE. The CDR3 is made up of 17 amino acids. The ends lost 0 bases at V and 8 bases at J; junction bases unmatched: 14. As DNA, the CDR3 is TGTGCCAGCAGCGTAGATCCCGGGACTACCCCTAGGGATGAGCAGTTCTTC. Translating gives CASSVDPGTTPRDEQFF. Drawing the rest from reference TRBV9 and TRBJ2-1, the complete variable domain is DSGVTQTPKHLITATGQRVTLRCSPRSGDLSVYWYQQSLDQGLQFLIQYYNGEERAKGNILERFSAQQFPDLHSELNLSSLELGDSALYFCASSVDPGTTPRDEQFFGPGTRLTVL.

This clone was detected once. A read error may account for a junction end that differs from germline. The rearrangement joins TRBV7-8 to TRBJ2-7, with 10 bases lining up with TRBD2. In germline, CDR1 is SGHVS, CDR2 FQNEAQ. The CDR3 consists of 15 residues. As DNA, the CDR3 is TGTGCCAGCAGCTCAAAAGGACTAGCGGCCTACGGGCAGTACTTC. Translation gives CASSSKGLAAYGQYF. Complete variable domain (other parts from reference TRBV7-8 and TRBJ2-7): GAGVSQSPRYKVAKRGQDVALRCDPISGHVSLFWYQQALGQGPEFLTYFQNEAQLDKSGLPSDRFFAERPEGSVSTLKIQRTQQEDSAVYLCASSSKGLAAYGQYFGPGTRLTVT.

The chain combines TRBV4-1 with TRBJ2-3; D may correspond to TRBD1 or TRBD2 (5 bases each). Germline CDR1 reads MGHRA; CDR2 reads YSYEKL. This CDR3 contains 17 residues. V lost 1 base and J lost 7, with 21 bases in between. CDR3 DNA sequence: TGCGCCAGCAGCCAAGGACGGGGCGGCCCACGGGTTAATACGCAGTATTTT. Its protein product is CASSQGRGGPRVNTQYF.

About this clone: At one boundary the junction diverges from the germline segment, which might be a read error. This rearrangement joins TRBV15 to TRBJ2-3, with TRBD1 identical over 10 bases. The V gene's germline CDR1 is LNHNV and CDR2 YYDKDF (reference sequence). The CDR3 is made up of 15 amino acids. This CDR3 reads CATSTRDRGTDTQYF. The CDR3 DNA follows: TGTGCCACCAGCACACGGGACAGGGGCACCGATACGCAGTATTTT.

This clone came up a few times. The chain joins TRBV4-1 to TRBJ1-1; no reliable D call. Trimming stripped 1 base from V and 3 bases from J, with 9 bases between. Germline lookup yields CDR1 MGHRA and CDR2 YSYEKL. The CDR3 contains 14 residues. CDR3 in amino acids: CASSQVTVDTEAFF. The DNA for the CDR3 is TGCGCCAGCAGCCAAGTTACAGTAGACACTGAAGCTTTCTTT.

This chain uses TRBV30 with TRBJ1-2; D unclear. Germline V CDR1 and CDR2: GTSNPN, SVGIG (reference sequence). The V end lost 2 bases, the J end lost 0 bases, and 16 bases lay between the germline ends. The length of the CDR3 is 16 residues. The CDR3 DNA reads TGTGCCTGGAGTCTCCCGCTCCAGGACCCTAACTATGGCTACACCTTC. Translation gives CAWSLPLQDPNYGYTF.

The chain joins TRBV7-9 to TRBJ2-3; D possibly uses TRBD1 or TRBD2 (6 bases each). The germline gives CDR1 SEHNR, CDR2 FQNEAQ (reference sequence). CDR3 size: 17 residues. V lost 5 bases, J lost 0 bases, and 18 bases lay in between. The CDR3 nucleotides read TGTGCCAGCAGCCCCGGGTCGGAGGGGGAGAGCACAGATACGCAGTATTTT. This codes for CASSPGSEGESTDTQYF.

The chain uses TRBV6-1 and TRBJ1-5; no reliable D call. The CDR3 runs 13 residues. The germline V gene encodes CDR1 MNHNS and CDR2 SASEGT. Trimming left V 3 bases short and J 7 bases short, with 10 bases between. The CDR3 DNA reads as TGTGCCAGCAGTGATTGGGAAGGACAGCCCCAGCATTTT. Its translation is CASSDWEGQPQHF.

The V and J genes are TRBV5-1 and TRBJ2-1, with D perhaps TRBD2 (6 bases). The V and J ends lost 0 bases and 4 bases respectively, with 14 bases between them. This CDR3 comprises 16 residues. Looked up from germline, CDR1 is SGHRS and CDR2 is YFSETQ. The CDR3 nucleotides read TGCGCCAGCAGCTTGGCTAGGTTCGGGAGATACAATGAGCAGTTCTTC. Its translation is CASSLARFGRYNEQFF.

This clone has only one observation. The CDR3 coding sequence is TGTGCCAGCAGTCCGAGACAGGGCGGTGGGGCCAACGTCCTGACTTTC. It is translated as CASSPRQGGGANVLTF. The V gene is TRBV27, the J gene TRBJ2-6; 7 positions agree with TRBD1. V shed 5 bases and J 3 bases; nucleotides not matched to a gene: 7. Looked up from germline, CDR1 is MNHEY and CDR2 is SMNVEV (reference sequence). The CDR3 has 16 amino acids.

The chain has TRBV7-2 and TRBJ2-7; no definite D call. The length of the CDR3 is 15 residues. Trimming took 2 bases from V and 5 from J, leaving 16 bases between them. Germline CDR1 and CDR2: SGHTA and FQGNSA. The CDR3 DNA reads TGTGCCAGCAGCTTATTGTTCGTCTCCTTTGACGAGCAGTACTTC. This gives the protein CASSLLFVSFDEQYF.

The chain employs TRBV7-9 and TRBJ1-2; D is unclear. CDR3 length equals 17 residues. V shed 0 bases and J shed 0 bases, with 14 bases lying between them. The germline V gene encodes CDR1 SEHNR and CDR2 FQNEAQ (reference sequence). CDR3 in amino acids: CASSLAPLSGANYGYTF. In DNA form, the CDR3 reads TGTGCCAGCAGCTTAGCACCTTTATCGGGCGCTAACTATGGCTACACCTTC.

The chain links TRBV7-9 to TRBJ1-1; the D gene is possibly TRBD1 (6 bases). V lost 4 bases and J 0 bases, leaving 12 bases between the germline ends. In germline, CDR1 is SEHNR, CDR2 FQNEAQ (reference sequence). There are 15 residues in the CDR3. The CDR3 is CASSSRTEMNTEAFF. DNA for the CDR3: TGTGCCAGCAGCTCACGGACAGAAATGAACACTGAAGCTTTCTTT.

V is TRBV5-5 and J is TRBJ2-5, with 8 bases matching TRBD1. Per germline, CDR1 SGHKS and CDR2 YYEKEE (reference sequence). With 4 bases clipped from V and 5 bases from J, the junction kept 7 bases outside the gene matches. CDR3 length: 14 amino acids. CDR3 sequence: CASSARGLRETQYF. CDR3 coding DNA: TGTGCCAGCAGCGCCAGGGGGCTGAGGGAGACCCAGTACTTC.